The 5 T cell receptor beta chains presented below share a single source sample, sequenced in a study of neurological immune-mediated disorders. One entry per CDR3 protein results from TCRdb running MiXCR on the 5' RACE reads. The table lists tens of thousands of distinct CDR3 sequences, nearly 3.5% of them singletons. Specimen: PBMCs. The receptors derive from a man aged 35-49 years with multiple sclerosis.

The sample holds many counts of this clonotype. V usage is TRBV7-9 and J usage is TRBJ1-6; D is possibly TRBD1 (6 bases). CDR3 size: 15 residues. Germline V gene data show CDR1 as SEHNR and CDR2 as FQNEAQ (reference sequence). V dropped 5 bases and J dropped 11 bases, with 19 bases sitting between them. In DNA form, the CDR3 reads TGTGCCAGCAGCCAAGCAGGGGCTGAAGTGGCACCCCTCCACTTT. Residues: CASSQAGAEVAPLHF.

This clonotype was observed many times. V is TRBV7-2 and J is TRBJ1-5; D is uncertain. The length of the CDR3 is 16 residues. V lost 0 bases and J lost 2, with 11 bases in between. Germline V gives CDR1 SGHTA, CDR2 FQGNSA. The CDR3 bases are TGTGCCAGCAGCTTAGCGGCGGCAGCGGGCAATCAGCCCCAGCATTTT. Translation gives CASSLAAAAGNQPQHF.

At least ten counts were recorded for this clonotype. The rearrangement links TRBV20-1 to TRBJ2-7; D may be TRBD1 (7 bases). V was trimmed by 3 bases and J by 7 bases, leaving 13 bases between them. CDR1 and CDR2 from the germline V gene are DFQATT and SNEGSKA (reference sequence). This CDR3 is 12 amino acids long. As DNA, the CDR3 is TGCAGTGCTAGGGAGGGGGCGACAGAGCAGTACTTC. Amino acids: CSAREGATEQYF.

This clonotype came up a few times. Written as DNA, the CDR3 is TGTGCCACACTGGGATCGGGGCCTTTGAACACTGAAGCTTTCTTT. Its protein is CATLGSGPLNTEAFF. The V call is TRBV19, the J call TRBJ1-1; possible D gene TRBD1, 5 bases. Trimming cost V 10 bases and J 0 bases, with 18 bases left between them. This CDR3 is 15 amino acids long. Germline lookup yields CDR1 LNHDA and CDR2 SQIVND (reference sequence).

Many counts were recorded for this clonotype. This chain joins TRBV20-1 and TRBJ1-2; 10 nucleotides agree with TRBD1. Germline V gene data show CDR1 as DFQATT and CDR2 as SNEGSKA (reference sequence). CDR3 length: 12 amino acids. V gave up 4 bases and J gave up 8 bases; unmatched junction bases: 4. CDR3 DNA: TGCAGTGCTACTGGACAGGGGGTGGGCTACACCTTC. It translates to CSATGQGVGYTF.